These 10 T cell receptor beta chains were sequenced from one sample in a study of T and B cells in COVID-19 patients. Blood genomic DNA input for TRB amplification was about 250-500 ng. TRB rearrangements were amplified by multiplex PCR with BIOMED2 TRB-A/B primers. TCRdb re-derived calls from the multiplex PCR reads in MiXCR, one entry per CDR3 protein. The sample holds over 10,000 distinct CDR3 sequences; 25% to 30% are singletons and the top ten take 25% to 35%. The source material was blood. The receptors originated from a human donor who had recovered from COVID-19.

This clonotype is classed as medium-sized. The chain uses TRBV11-3 and TRBJ1-2, with 7 bases that match TRBD1. The V segment lost 5 bases and the J segment 0 bases; nucleotides outside the gene matches: 12. In germline, CDR1 is SGHNT, CDR2 YENEEA. The CDR3 has 17 amino acids. The CDR3 DNA reads TGTGCCAGCAGCCTACAAAGGAGGGACAGTCCTAACTATGGCTACACCTTC. Its protein product is CASSLQRRDSPNYGYTF.

V gene TRBV27 combines with J gene TRBJ1-2; D may be TRBD1 (5 bases). The CDR3 consists of 14 residues. CDR1 is MNHEY, CDR2 SMNVEV, per germline (reference sequence). Deletions cut 4 bases from V and 5 bases from J, with 14 bases between. CDR3 bases: TGTGCCAGCAGTTATCGCGGGGCGGATTATGGCTACACCTTC. It codes for CASSYRGADYGYTF.

The chain has TRBV11-1 and TRBJ2-2, with TRBD2 matching over 7 bases. Germline V gives CDR1 SGHAT, CDR2 FQDESV (reference sequence). The CDR3 runs to 14 residues. J gave up 6 bases and V 8 bases, and 9 bases lay outside the gene matches. The CDR3 protein is CASRPLRESGELFF. CDR3 sequence (DNA): TGTGCCAGCCGACCGTTGCGGGAGTCCGGGGAGCTGTTTTTT. Drawing the rest from reference TRBV11-1 and TRBJ2-2, the complete variable domain is EAEVAQSPRYKITEKSQAVAFWCDPISGHATLYWYRQILGQGPELLVQFQDESVVDDSQLPKDRFSAERLKGVDSTLKIQPAELGDSAMYLCASRPLRESGELFFGEGSRLTVL.

This clonotype counts as medium-sized. V usage is TRBV19 and J usage is TRBJ2-2, with 9 bases fitting TRBD1. CDR1 and CDR2 from the germline V gene are LNHDA and SQIVND (reference sequence). Trimming at V came to 6 bases and at J to 4 bases, leaving 3 bases not matched to a gene. The CDR3 contains 14 residues. CDR3 residues: CASRTGGSTGELFF. Here the CDR3 DNA reads TGTGCCAGTAGGACAGGGGGTTCCACCGGGGAGCTGTTTTTT. The full variable domain, rest sourced from reference TRBV19 and TRBJ2-2, is DGGITQSPKYLFRKEGQNVTLSCEQNLNHDAMYWYRQDPGQGLRLIYYSQIVNDFQKGDIAEGYSVSREKKESFPLTVTSAQKNPTAFYLCASRTGGSTGELFFGEGSRLTVL.

V and J are TRBV11-3 and TRBJ2-7; 12 bases agree with TRBD2. Germline CDR1 and CDR2: SGHNT and YENEEA. Trimming removed 5 bases from V and 7 bases from J; junction bases left unmatched: 12. The CDR3 loop spans 16 amino acids. This chain's CDR3 is CASSHRGLAGNNEQYF. The CDR3 DNA follows: TGTGCCAGCAGCCACCGCGGACTAGCGGGGAACAATGAGCAGTACTTC.

This chain links TRBV5-1 with TRBJ2-1, with D possibly matching TRBD2 (5 bases). CDR3 size: 15 residues. CDR1 and CDR2 (germline): SGHRS, YFSETQ. Trimming removed 4 bases at V and 6 bases at J, with 17 bases between. The chain's CDR3 is CASSAGPEVVNEQFF. CDR3 coding DNA: TGCGCCAGCAGCGCGGGCCCCGAGGTCGTCAATGAGCAGTTCTTC.

The V call is TRBV27, the J call TRBJ2-5; 10 bases match TRBD1. The J segment lost 4 bases and the V segment lost 8 bases, leaving 4 bases of the junction unmatched. The length of the CDR3 is 13 residues. From germline, CDR1 is MNHEY and CDR2 SMNVEV (reference sequence). CDR3 coding DNA: TGTGCCAGCCTTGACAGGGGGCGAGAGACCCAGTACTTC. Its protein is CASLDRGRETQYF.

This clonotype appeared a few times. V and J are TRBV7-6 and TRBJ2-7; D is perhaps TRBD2 (6 bases). This CDR3 region has 15 residues. Germline V CDR1 and CDR2: SGHVS, FNYEAQ. V was pared by 2 bases and J by 7 bases, with 18 bases between. DNA for the CDR3: TGTGCCAGCAGCTTACAAGCGGGCGATTACCGGGAGCAGTACTTC. It yields the protein CASSLQAGDYREQYF.

This clonotype is classed as medium-sized. The chain uses TRBV12-3 or TRBV12-4 and TRBJ2-5; a weak D match, TRBD2 (5 bases). Trimming left V 3 bases short and J 1 base short, with 21 bases between. This CDR3 is 18 amino acids long. CDR3 sequence: CASSFGLGAVVGQETQYF. The CDR3 DNA is TGTGCCAGCAGTTTCGGATTGGGAGCGGTAGTAGGCCAAGAGACCCAGTACTTC.

This clonotype was seen at least ten times. V is TRBV15 and J is TRBJ1-3; tentatively, D is TRBD1 (5 bases). V was cut by 3 bases and J by 4 bases, with 16 bases left in between. Looked up from germline, CDR1 is LNHNV and CDR2 is YYDKDF (reference sequence). The CDR3 extends over 16 amino acids. This chain's CDR3 is CATSSGRDLIGNTIYF. The CDR3 region has the DNA TGTGCCACCAGCAGTGGCAGGGATCTGATCGGAAACACCATATATTTT.